This is a list of T cell receptor beta chains from one sample in a study of CD8+ T cells in alopecia areata. The assay was immunoSEQ multiplex PCR, and TCRdb's table has in-frame clones only and misses some. The sample holds over 95,000 clones; about 40% are singletons and the top ten take about 1.5%. Sequencing input: CD4+ T cells sorted from blood. All receptors derive from a human donor with alopecia areata. Each CDR3 is given without its conserved first and last residue. Each record gives: V gene, J gene, clone size, CDR3 protein. Rows may omit the clone size; those that give it use once, few, many or a size class.

V: TRBV28
J: TRBJ1-2
size: NA
CDR3: ATDYRDRVSGYT

V: TRBV2
J: TRBJ2-1
size: NA
CDR3: ASCALAHNEQF

V: TRBV11-2
J: TRBJ2-5
size: NA
CDR3: ASSLFTANQETQY

V: TRBV7-8
J: TRBJ2-7
size: few
CDR3: ASGGDSEQY

V: TRBV5-4
J: TRBJ1-6
size: NA
CDR3: ASSLTGQLGSPLH

V: TRBV7-9
J: TRBJ2-7
size: few
CDR3: ASSPGTQILRGQY

V: TRBV7-9
J: TRBJ2-6
size: few
CDR3: ASTLGFGGANVLT

V: TRBV28
J: TRBJ2-7
size: NA
CDR3: ASSTGPRYEQY

V: TRBV5-1
J: TRBJ1-1
size: few
CDR3: ASSYRQGKLETEAF

V: TRBV7-2
J: TRBJ1-2
size: NA
CDR3: ASSRDSYGYT

V: TRBV28
J: TRBJ2-1
size: few
CDR3: ASSRSGSGSYNEQF

V: TRBV29-1
J: TRBJ1-1
size: NA
CDR3: SVEVQNTEAF

V: TRBV5-1
J: TRBJ2-7
size: NA
CDR3: ASSRDSSSYEQY

V: TRBV4-3
J: TRBJ2-1
size: NA
CDR3: ASSQGGQGRNEQF

V: TRBV7-3
J: TRBJ2-2
size: NA
CDR3: ASSSGPARELF

V: TRBV29-1
J: TRBJ2-3
size: NA
CDR3: SVGTGGASDTQY

V: TRBV19
J: TRBJ1-1
size: NA
CDR3: ASSSRDRGFPEAF

V: TRBV30
J: TRBJ2-3
size: once
CDR3: ALLAASTDTQY

V: TRBV7-8
J: TRBJ2-1
size: few
CDR3: ASSPVRGGYEQF

V: TRBV9
J: TRBJ2-5
size: NA
CDR3: ASSARLALLQETQY

V: TRBV7-2
J: TRBJ1-2
size: few
CDR3: ASSLAGARGYT

V: TRBV18
J: TRBJ2-3
size: few
CDR3: ASSPPVRTDTQY

V: TRBV7-2
J: TRBJ2-6
size: NA
CDR3: ASSLAPQGSGANVLT

V: TRBV7-9
J: TRBJ1-2
size: few
CDR3: ASSLHHRVSNYGYT

V: TRBV7-2
J: TRBJ2-2
size: medium-sized
CDR3: ASSLVRLAGAPGELF

V: TRBV18
J: TRBJ1-1
size: few
CDR3: ASSPVSAENTEAF

V: TRBV15
J: TRBJ1-1
size: NA
CDR3: ATSRRGQGTEAF

V: TRBV4-1
J: TRBJ1-5
size: few
CDR3: ASSQEVPTPQH

V: TRBV15
J: TRBJ2-5
size: NA
CDR3: ATSRDFGQGRKETQY

V: TRBV30
J: TRBJ2-1
size: NA
CDR3: AWSVFLAGGPRDFNEQF

V: TRBV28
J: TRBJ2-7
size: many
CDR3: ASGESRYEQY

V: TRBV28
J: TRBJ2-7
size: few
CDR3: ASISGQGVPYEQY

V: TRBV5-1
J: TRBJ1-2
size: NA
CDR3: ASSLGAGSGYGYT

V: TRBV5-1
J: TRBJ2-7
size: few
CDR3: ASSSGLAYSYEQY

V: TRBV6-5
J: TRBJ1-5
size: NA
CDR3: ASSYASNSNQPQH

V: TRBV30
J: TRBJ2-3
size: few
CDR3: AWSVPGLAIDTQY

V: TRBV28
J: TRBJ1-6
size: NA
CDR3: ASHGAPLH

V: TRBV20-1
J: TRBJ2-1
size: NA
CDR3: SAFKNTEQF

V: TRBV28
J: TRBJ1-2
size: many
CDR3: ASRVGDRDNYGYT

V: TRBV5-4
J: TRBJ2-1
size: NA
CDR3: ASSGGTNEQF

V: TRBV29-1
J: TRBJ1-5
size: NA
CDR3: SVKDGSNQPQH

V: TRBV4-2
J: TRBJ2-3
size: NA
CDR3: ASSPAGSARGTQY

V: TRBV19
J: TRBJ2-6
size: few
CDR3: ASSHTASGANVLT

V: TRBV30
J: TRBJ2-1
size: NA
CDR3: AWGHPYNEQF

V: TRBV29-1
J: TRBJ2-1
size: NA
CDR3: SVKSDVRHEQF

V: TRBV4-3
J: TRBJ2-3
size: NA
CDR3: ASSQGIADTQY

V: TRBV4-2
J: TRBJ1-5
size: few
CDR3: ASSQDVRPAIGAQH

V: TRBV30
J: TRBJ2-3
size: once
CDR3: AWSYGGSTDTQY

V: TRBV5-6
J: TRBJ2-1
size: NA
CDR3: ASTGTVDNEQF

V: TRBV6-6
J: TRBJ2-5
size: few
CDR3: ASRDSGQETQY

V: TRBV6-6
J: TRBJ2-3
size: few
CDR3: ASSSTGRTTDTQY

V: TRBV11-2
J: TRBJ2-7
size: NA
CDR3: ASSLDGMGYEQY

V: TRBV7-3
J: TRBJ2-3
size: NA
CDR3: ASSLMLGGTDTQY

V: TRBV7-2
J: TRBJ2-7
size: NA
CDR3: ASSPDRGRGNEQY

V: TRBV4-3
J: TRBJ2-6
size: many
CDR3: ASSQDQGSGANVLT